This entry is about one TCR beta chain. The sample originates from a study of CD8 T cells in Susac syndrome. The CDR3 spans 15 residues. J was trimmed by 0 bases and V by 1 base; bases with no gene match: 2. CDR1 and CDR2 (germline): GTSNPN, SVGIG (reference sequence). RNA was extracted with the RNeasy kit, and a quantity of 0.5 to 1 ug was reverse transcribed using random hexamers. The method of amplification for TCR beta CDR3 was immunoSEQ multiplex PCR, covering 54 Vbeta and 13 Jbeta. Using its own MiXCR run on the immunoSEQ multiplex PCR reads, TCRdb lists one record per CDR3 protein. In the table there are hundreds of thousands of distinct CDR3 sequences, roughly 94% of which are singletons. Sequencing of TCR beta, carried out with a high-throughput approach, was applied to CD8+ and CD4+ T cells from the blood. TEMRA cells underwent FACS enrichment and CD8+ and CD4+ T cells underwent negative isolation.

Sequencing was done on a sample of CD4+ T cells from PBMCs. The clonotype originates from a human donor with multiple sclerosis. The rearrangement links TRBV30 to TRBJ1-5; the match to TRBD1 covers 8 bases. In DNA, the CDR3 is TGTGCCTGGAGTGGGACAGGGTATAGCAATCAGCCCCAGCATTTT. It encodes CAWSGTGYSNQPQHF.